This T cell receptor (beta chain) was sequenced for a study of blood T cell repertoires in COVID-19. Study summary: Acute-phase and convalescent COVID-19 samples originated in the United States, Italy and Spain.

Sequencing was performed with immunoSEQ multiplex PCR; in TCRdb, only in-frame clones are kept and a portion is missing. The profile shows fewer than 350,000 clones, around 88% of them singletons. Sequencing was done on a sample of peripheral blood. This sequence was found in a woman between 25 and 40 years old who had recovered from COVID-19.

The CDR3 is CASSPQGDQETQYF. In nucleotides, the CDR3 is TGCGCCAGCAGCCCACAGGGTGACCAAGAGACCCAGTACTTC. V usage is TRBV4-3 and J usage is TRBJ2-5; perhaps TRBD1 as D (6 bases). The length of the CDR3 is 14 residues. Germline values: CDR1 LGHNA, CDR2 YSLEER. V gave up 4 bases and J gave up 0 bases, with 9 bases separating them.